The 12 T cell receptor beta chains reported below all come from one sample, sequenced in a study of low-dose radiotherapy and immunotherapy resistance in tumors. Time point here: before trial treatment. Primers used for first-strand cDNA, a TRAV- and TRBV-specific set, covered both alpha and beta chains. Over 20 PCR cycles, TCRs were amplified from a constant-region primer and V-primer adapter. MiXCR, run by TCRdb on the reads, gives a single entry per CDR3 protein. The sample shows about 89,000 distinct CDR3 sequences, 9.4% of them seen only once. The sample here was PBMCs, taken before treatment. The receptors stem from a male donor with prostate cancer.

The table lists this clonotype with many counts. The chain links TRBV15 to TRBJ2-1; a possible D gene is TRBD1 (5 bases). The CDR3 has 14 residues. V lost 1 base, J lost 3 bases, and 7 bases lay in between. CDR1 LNHNV and CDR2 YYDKDF come from the germline V gene (reference sequence). CDR3 region: CATSRGQGYNEQFF. The CDR3 nucleotides are TGTGCCACCAGCAGAGGTCAGGGCTACAATGAGCAGTTCTTC.

This clonotype came up many times. The chain carries TRBV5-6 and TRBJ2-3; 7 bases line up with TRBD2. The CDR3 runs to 14 residues. V lost 3 bases and J lost 7; bases outside the gene matches: 8. CDR1 SGHDT and CDR2 YYEEEE come from the germline V gene. The CDR3 coding sequence is TGTGCCAGCAGCTCGGACCGGGGGGAATATACGCAGTATTTT. This codes for CASSSDRGEYTQYF.

This clonotype appeared many times. The V gene is TRBV4-1, the J gene TRBJ2-7; TRBD2 matches 13 bases. The CDR3 sequence is 16 residues long. Germline assignment: CDR1 MGHRA and CDR2 YSYEKL. J was trimmed by 3 bases and V by 4 bases; bases with no gene match: 6. The CDR3 DNA sequence: TGCGCCAGCAGCCCTGTCGGGACTAGCGGGAACTACGAGCAGTACTTC. This sequence encodes CASSPVGTSGNYEQYF.

This clonotype showed up many times. This chain uses TRBV6-1 with TRBJ1-3, with 9 bases aligning to TRBD1. CDR3 size: 18 residues. Germline assignment: CDR1 MNHNS and CDR2 SASEGT. The J segment lost 0 bases and the V segment lost 0 bases, leaving 6 bases of the junction unmatched. CDR3 in DNA: TGTGCCAGCAGTGAAGCAGGGACAGGGATTATCTCTGGAAACACCATATATTTT. Protein: CASSEAGTGIISGNTIYF.

A remark on this clonotype: It is likely a read error: a sequence one base away is far more abundant. The chain uses TRBV29-1 and TRBJ2-1; tentatively, D is TRBD2 (6 bases). The V gene lost 0 bases and the J gene lost 10 bases, with 10 bases spanning the gap. Germline V gene sequence: CDR1 SQVTM, CDR2 ANQGSEA. The CDR3 is 12 residues long. In DNA, the CDR3 is TGCAGCGTTGAAGATCGGGGGTACGAGCAGTTCTTC. This codes for CSVEDRGYEQFF.

This clonotype was recorded at least ten times. The rearrangement joins TRBV4-1 to TRBJ2-7; TRBD2 aligns across 10 bases. Germline CDR1 MGHRA, CDR2 YSYEKL. This CDR3 has 14 residues. The junction had 0 bases not matched to a gene; V was cut back by 1 base and J by 3 bases. CDR3 DNA sequence: TGCGCCAGCAGCCAAGCTAGCGGGGGCTACGAGCAGTACTTC. Its protein is CASSQASGGYEQYF.

The V call is TRBV2, the J call TRBJ2-1; TRBD2 might be the D (6 bases). The CDR3 is made up of 16 amino acids. Trimming pared 5 bases from V and 0 bases from J, leaving 14 bases between. The V gene's germline CDR1 is SNHLY and CDR2 FYNNEI. Here the CDR3 reads CASSIPGLVSYNEQFF. Here the CDR3 DNA reads TGTGCCAGCAGTATACCGGGACTCGTCTCCTACAATGAGCAGTTCTTC.

This clonotype was seen repeatedly, ten times or more. This rearrangement joins TRBV6-2 or TRBV6-3 to TRBJ2-7; TRBD1 matches 9 bases. The V gene's germline CDR1 is MNHEY and CDR2 SVGEGT. CDR3 length equals 13 residues. V shed 5 bases and J 6 bases; nucleotides not matched to a gene: 5. CDR3 in DNA: TGTGCCAGCAGTCCATGGACAGGGGTCGAGCAGTACTTC. Amino acid sequence: CASSPWTGVEQYF.

There are many counts of this clonotype. The chain uses TRBV7-2 and TRBJ2-3; D is unresolved. The CDR3 contains 14 residues. In germline, CDR1 is SGHTA, CDR2 FQGNSA. V lost 0 bases and J lost 6, with 10 bases in between. CDR3 protein: CASSLAGFPDTQYF. The CDR3 DNA sequence: TGTGCCAGCAGCTTAGCGGGATTCCCGGATACGCAGTATTTT.

This clonotype was seen at least ten times. This chain links TRBV12-5 with TRBJ2-2; possibly TRBD1 for D (6 bases). Trimming pared 2 bases from V and 8 bases from J, leaving 12 bases between. The CDR3 length is 14 residues. Looked up from germline, CDR1 is LGHNT and CDR2 is FRNRAP. The CDR3 sequence: CASGLSLDRGELFF. CDR3 bases: TGTGCTAGTGGTTTGTCGCTTGACAGGGGGGAGCTGTTTTTT.

The chain carries TRBV10-3 and TRBJ2-2, with D possibly called TRBD1 or TRBD2 (5 bases each). Germline CDR1 reads ENHRY; CDR2 reads SYGVKD. V gave up 2 bases and J gave up 6 bases, with 10 bases separating them. The CDR3 consists of 14 residues. CDR3 in amino acids: CAISEMGDAGELFF. In DNA, the CDR3 is TGTGCCATCAGTGAGATGGGGGACGCCGGGGAGCTGTTTTTT.

This clonotype occurred many times. The chain links TRBV12-3 or TRBV12-4 to TRBJ1-2, with D hard to call. The CDR3 totals 13 residues. The V end was cut by 3 bases, the J end by 3 bases, with 8 bases between. The CDR3 loop is CASSFVPDYGYTF. In nucleotides, the CDR3 is TGTGCCAGCAGTTTCGTCCCAGACTATGGCTACACCTTC.